These 25 T cell receptor beta chains originate from one sample sequenced in a study of cytomegalovirus exposure and HLA in healthy donors. A multiplex PCR was run with 60 Vbeta primers and 13 Jbeta primers. Clones were sequenced by immunoSEQ multiplex PCR, and TCRdb holds only the in-frame ones, with some missing. The repertoire holds approximately 140,000 clones, with 75% to 85% as singletons. Sequencing used PBMCs. The origin of the receptors is a human donor in good health.

This clone came up once. This chain's CDR3 is CASSLRQGARGYTF. CDR3 sequence (DNA): TGTGCCAGCAGCCTACGACAGGGGGCTCGTGGCTACACCTTC. The chain couples TRBV6-5 to TRBJ1-2; 10 nucleotides line up with TRBD1. Unmatched junction bases numbered 8, after V lost 6 bases and J lost 7 bases. Germline V CDR1 and CDR2: MNHEY, SVGAGI. The CDR3 is 14 residues long.

The rearrangement joins TRBV4-3 to TRBJ2-7, with 8 bases aligning to TRBD2. Germline CDR1 and CDR2: LGHNA and YSLEER. V trimming: 4 bases; J trimming: 6 bases; junction bases outside the gene matches: 8. The CDR3 is 14 residues long. The CDR3 loop is CASSPGLVSPEQYF. The CDR3 region has the DNA TGCGCCAGCAGCCCGGGACTAGTGTCTCCCGAGCAGTACTTC.

The chain combines TRBV27 with TRBJ1-5, with TRBD1 matching 7 bases. Germline V gene lookup returns CDR1 MNHEY and CDR2 SMNVEV (reference sequence). Trimming cost V 5 bases and J 3 bases; bases outside gene matches: 10. This CDR3 is built from 16 residues. The CDR3 coding sequence is TGTGCCAGCAGTCACCTCGGGACAGCTGCCAATCAGCCCCAGCATTTT. This gives the protein CASSHLGTAANQPQHF.

V gene TRBV7-8 combines with J gene TRBJ2-5, with 14 bases fitting TRBD2. Germline loops: CDR1 SGHVS, CDR2 FQNEAQ. The CDR3 is made up of 15 amino acids. V was clipped by 5 bases and J by 4 bases; unmatched bases: 3. CDR3 bases: TGTGCCAGCAGCGCAGGACTAGCGGGAGGAGAGACCCAGTACTTC. It codes for CASSAGLAGGETQYF.

This chain links TRBV5-4 with TRBJ2-1; 7 nucleotides match TRBD2. V was pared by 3 bases and J by 9 bases, with 12 bases of the junction left unmatched. CDR1 is SGHNT, CDR2 YYREEE, per germline (reference sequence). The CDR3 has 15 residues. The CDR3 protein is CASSSRLAVGGEQFF. In nucleotides, the CDR3 is TGTGCCAGCAGCTCTCGACTAGCAGTGGGCGGTGAGCAGTTCTTC. Full variable domain (outside the CDR3, taken from reference TRBV5-4 and TRBJ2-1): ETGVTQSPTHLIKTRGQQVTLRCSSQSGHNTVSWYQQALGQGPQFIFQYYREEENGRGNFPPRFSGLQFPNYSSELNVNALELDDSALYLCASSSRLAVGGEQFFGPGTRLTVL.

The chain employs TRBV28 and TRBJ2-7; 10 bases match TRBD2. Germline V gene data show CDR1 as MDHEN and CDR2 as SYDVKM. J lost 1 base, V lost 0 bases, and 3 bases had no gene match. The CDR3 runs to 16 residues. CDR3 sequence: CASSLWTSGRSYEQYF. The DNA of the CDR3 is TGTGCCAGCAGTTTATGGACTAGCGGGCGATCCTACGAGCAGTACTTC.

This clone was detected a few times. The chain recombines TRBV10-2 with TRBJ2-3, with TRBD1 matching 7 bases. The CDR3 consists of 13 residues. V gave up 6 bases and J gave up 6 bases; unmatched junction bases: 6. Germline CDR1 reads WSHSY; CDR2 reads SAAADI. The CDR3 region has the DNA TGCGCCAGCAGAAAGGAACAGGGGGATACGCAGTATTTT. It is translated as CASRKEQGDTQYF.

The chain employs TRBV4-2 and TRBJ2-1, with D perhaps TRBD2 (6 bases). V was clipped by 6 bases and J by 7 bases, with 19 bases between them. CDR1 and CDR2 from the germline V gene are LGHNA and YNFKEQ. CDR3 size: 15 residues. The CDR3 DNA reads as TGTGCCAGCAGTCCAGATCCCATTAGCGGTAATGAGCAGTTCTTC. Translating gives CASSPDPISGNEQFF.

The V gene is TRBV14, the J gene TRBJ2-7, with 8 bases matching TRBD2. Trimming cost V 6 bases and J 7 bases; bases outside gene matches: 14. This CDR3 is built from 15 residues. The V gene's germline CDR1 is SGHDN and CDR2 FVKESK. The chain's CDR3 is CASRATSGSLGEQYF. The CDR3 DNA sequence: TGTGCCAGCAGGGCCACTAGCGGATCCCTGGGGGAGCAGTACTTC.

The chain employs TRBV14 and TRBJ2-5, with 7 positions matching TRBD1. This CDR3 contains 13 residues. V lost 7 bases and J lost 3; bases outside the gene matches: 5. Per germline, CDR1 SGHDN and CDR2 FVKESK. The CDR3 nucleotides read TGTGCCAGCAAAGGACAGGAGAAAGAGACCCAGTACTTC. Translated: CASKGQEKETQYF.

The chain uses TRBV4-1 and TRBJ2-2, with a possible D match to TRBD2 (6 bases). The CDR3 runs to 16 residues. Looked up from germline, CDR1 is MGHRA and CDR2 is YSYEKL. The V end lost 4 bases, the J end lost 2 bases, and 14 bases lay between the germline ends. This CDR3 is CASSPRGTVNTGELFF. The CDR3 bases are TGCGCCAGCAGCCCCCGGGGGACGGTAAACACCGGGGAGCTGTTTTTT.

V and J are TRBV16 and TRBJ1-5; D might be TRBD1 (6 bases). The CDR3 contains 16 residues. Germline V gene sequence: CDR1 KGHSY, CDR2 FQNENV. V shed 0 bases and J shed 4 bases, with 13 bases lying between them. CDR3 in amino acids: CASSQSRGWDNQPQHF. In nucleotides, the CDR3 is TGTGCCAGCAGCCAATCGAGGGGGTGGGATAATCAGCCCCAGCATTTT.

This rearrangement joins TRBV10-3 to TRBJ1-4, with a possible D match to TRBD1 (5 bases). Germline CDR1 reads ENHRY; CDR2 reads SYGVKD. This CDR3 is built from 15 residues. The V gene lost 4 bases and the J gene lost 5 bases, with 14 bases spanning the gap. The CDR3 DNA follows: TGTGCCATCAGTGCAACGGGGGAGAACAATGAAAAACTGTTTTTT. This gives the protein CAISATGENNEKLFF.

V is TRBV5-1 and J is TRBJ2-3; no definite D call. Trimming stripped 2 bases from V and 2 bases from J, with 12 bases between. Germline values: CDR1 SGHRS, CDR2 YFSETQ. The CDR3 runs 15 residues. CDR3 protein: CASSFMGAHTDTQYF. As DNA, the CDR3 is TGCGCCAGCAGCTTTATGGGCGCTCACACAGATACGCAGTATTTT.

The chain is built from TRBV6-6 and TRBJ1-2; D gene uncertain. V dropped 8 bases and J dropped 6 bases, with 16 bases sitting between them. There are 13 residues in the CDR3. Germline-derived CDR1 and CDR2 are MNHNY and SVGAGI (reference sequence). The CDR3 spells CASVERVLNGYTF. CDR3 nucleotides: TGTGCCAGCGTAGAGAGGGTTTTAAATGGCTACACCTTC.

The chain employs TRBV5-1 and TRBJ2-7; a weak D match, TRBD1 (6 bases). CDR1 SGHRS and CDR2 YFSETQ come from the germline V gene. CDR3 length equals 13 residues. Trimming cost V 8 bases and J 3 bases, with 15 bases left between them. The CDR3 here is CASQLLDSYEQYF. CDR3 nucleotides: TGCGCCAGTCAACTCTTGGACAGCTACGAGCAGTACTTC.

The J gene is TRBJ2-2, the V gene TRBV5-1; possibly TRBD2 for D (5 bases). The CDR3 spans 15 residues. Germline V gene sequence: CDR1 SGHRS, CDR2 YFSETQ. Trimming removed 0 bases from V and 4 bases from J, with 10 bases in between. The CDR3 protein is CASSLAGVGTGELFF. The CDR3 DNA sequence: TGCGCCAGCAGCTTGGCCGGGGTGGGCACCGGGGAGCTGTTTTTT.

The count of this clone is one. The gene calls are TRBV30 and TRBJ1-1, with 9 nucleotides matching TRBD1. Trimming cost V 4 bases and J 7 bases; bases outside gene matches: 7. The germline V gene has CDR1 GTSNPN and CDR2 SVGIG (reference sequence). The CDR3 has 13 residues. This CDR3 is CAWNKQGAGEAFF. For the CDR3, the DNA is TGTGCCTGGAACAAACAGGGGGCGGGTGAAGCTTTCTTT.

This chain connects TRBV5-4 to TRBJ1-5, with D possibly being TRBD1 (5 bases). Germline V gene sequence: CDR1 SGHNT, CDR2 YYREEE (reference sequence). The CDR3 has 13 residues. Trimming removed 4 bases at V and 4 bases at J, with 9 bases between. CDR3 loop: CASSDQGNQPQHF. CDR3 sequence (DNA): TGTGCCAGCAGCGATCAGGGAAATCAGCCCCAGCATTTT.

J is TRBJ2-7 and V is TRBV2; D possibly corresponds to TRBD1 (6 bases). The CDR3 totals 17 residues. CDR1 is SNHLY and CDR2 is FYNNEI in the germline V gene. V was pared by 6 bases and J by 0 bases, with 21 bases between. The CDR3 spells CASSPWVPLQGSYEQYF. CDR3 sequence (DNA): TGTGCCAGCAGCCCTTGGGTACCTCTACAGGGCTCCTACGAGCAGTACTTC.

The chain has TRBV6-1 and TRBJ1-2, with D perhaps TRBD1 (6 bases). V was pared by 3 bases and J by 4 bases, with 12 bases between. CDR3 length: 14 residues. Germline V gene data show CDR1 as MNHNS and CDR2 as SASEGT. The CDR3 DNA reads as TGTGCCAGCAGTGAGTTTCCAGGGGTCTATGGCTACACCTTC. Its translation is CASSEFPGVYGYTF.

V and J are TRBV15 and TRBJ1-5, with D perhaps matching TRBD1 (6 bases). This CDR3 has 15 residues. Trimming stripped 8 bases from V and 7 bases from J, with 21 bases between. Per germline, CDR1 LNHNV and CDR2 YYDKDF (reference sequence). CDR3 in amino acids: CATARPDRLGQPQHF. DNA of the CDR3: TGTGCCACCGCTCGTCCCGACAGGCTAGGGCAGCCCCAGCATTTT.

The chain is built from TRBV18 and TRBJ2-7, with 9 bases aligning to TRBD1. Trimming at V came to 3 bases and at J to 4 bases, leaving 4 bases not matched to a gene. The CDR3 runs to 14 residues. In germline, CDR1 is KGHSH, CDR2 LQKENI. CDR3 sequence (DNA): TGTGCCAGCTCACCGAGGGACAGGGTTTACGAGCAGTACTTC. Translating gives CASSPRDRVYEQYF.

V is TRBV5-8 and J is TRBJ2-7; no reliable D call. This CDR3 is built from 13 residues. Germline V CDR1 and CDR2: SGHTS, YDEGEE. V lost 2 bases and J 6 bases, leaving 12 bases between the germline ends. The CDR3 DNA sequence: TGTGCCAGCAGCTTCAACTACCTTTCCGAGCAGTACTTC. Its protein product is CASSFNYLSEQYF.

This rearrangement joins TRBV29-1 to TRBJ1-4; TRBD1 aligns across 7 bases. V shed 1 base, J shed 4 bases, and the junction held 6 bases outside the gene matches. Germline loops: CDR1 SQVTM, CDR2 ANQGSEA. The CDR3 loop spans 15 amino acids. CDR3 region: CSVEGYRGHNEKLFF. CDR3 nucleotide sequence: TGCAGCGTTGAAGGCTACAGGGGACATAATGAAAAACTGTTTTTT.